This TCR beta chain derives from a study of blood T cell repertoires in COVID-19 (dated by TCRdb to the early 2020s). Regarding the research as a whole: Samples covering the acute and convalescent phases of COVID-19 were provided by collaborators in the United States, Italy and Spain. Samples came from the ongoing ImmuneRACE study (first 160 participants) plus 1,254 subjects from 6 global collaborators. HLA class I and class II types, where available, came from metadata supplied by the sample provider rather than from assay-based typing. The repertoires were made available in a free public database intended to serve as a resource for research on the immune response to SARS-CoV-2. The dataset comprised deeply sampled blood TCRbeta repertoires from subjects exposed to, actively infected with, or recovered from COVID-19. A de-identified subject ID, COVID-19 status, age in years and sex were almost always included in the sample metadata. The material from the prospective study consisted of cDNA or gDNA derived from T cells, B-cell-depleted T cells, or PBMCs.

TCRbeta CDR3 regions were amplified from genomic DNA by means of the immunoSEQ Assay, a bias-controlled multiplex PCR. The paper's processing steps were these. The number of nucleated cells in each sample was estimated by amplification of reference gene primers within the assay. Sequence reads were collapsed and filtered to measure the absolute abundance of every unique TCRbeta CDR3 rearrangement. For each sample, productive Simpson clonality was calculated by taking the square root of Simpson's diversity index across productive rearrangements. In TCRdb, the immuneACCESS table is reduced to in-frame sequences with V and J assigned. These tables do not hold every clone; where another copy was compared, an unresolved V gene accounts for under half, and the others remain unexplained. The DNA gave D and trimming, while V, J and clone size come from that table. The sample data list more than 200,000 clones, and more than 75% of these were observed just once. The ten most abundant clones make up roughly 4.9% of the sample.

The full study reports these points: How much clinical and demographic metadata was included differed by source and by participant, and the metadata was provided uncurated.

CDR3 length: 16 amino acids, cysteine to phenylalanine. Only the CDR3 portion is preserved as DNA: 48 bases, with reading frame beginning at the first base. V loses 2 bases at its end and J loses 2 bases; junction bases beyond the gene matches: 6. Looking up the germline V gene (reference sequence) yields CDR1 LNHDA and CDR2 SQIVND. One collaborating source in Seattle enrolled patients during active infection and followed them longitudinally through the course of disease. The collaborating institutions used their own protocols to collect whole blood in K2EDTA tubes. For TCRbeta analysis, collaborator samples were shipped as frozen whole blood, as isolated PBMCs, or as DNA extracted from either sample type. On this clone itself: What antigen it recognizes has not been identified. One base away there is no much larger clone; base qualities are not given.

The sample consisted of peripheral blood. The TCR was taken from a woman aged 55-69 years with COVID-19, enrolled during active disease. The sequence is built from TRBV19 and TRBJ2-1; the junction holds 7 bases that match TRBD2. This receptor carries the CDR3 CASSITGGSPYNEQFF. Read as DNA, the sequence is TGTGCCAGTAGTATAACGGGCGGGAGCCCCTACAATGAGCAGTTCTTC.